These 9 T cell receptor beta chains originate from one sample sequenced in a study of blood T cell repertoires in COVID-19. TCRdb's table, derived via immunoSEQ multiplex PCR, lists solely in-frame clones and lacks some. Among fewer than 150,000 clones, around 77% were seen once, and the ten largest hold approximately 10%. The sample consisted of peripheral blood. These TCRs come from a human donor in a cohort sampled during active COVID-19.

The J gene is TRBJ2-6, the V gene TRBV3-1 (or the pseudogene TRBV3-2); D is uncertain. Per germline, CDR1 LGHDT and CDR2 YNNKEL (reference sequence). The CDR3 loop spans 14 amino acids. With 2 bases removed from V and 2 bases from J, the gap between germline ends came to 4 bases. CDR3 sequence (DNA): TGTGCCAGCAGCCAAAGCACTGGGGCCAACGTCCTGACTTTC. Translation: CASSQSTGANVLTF.

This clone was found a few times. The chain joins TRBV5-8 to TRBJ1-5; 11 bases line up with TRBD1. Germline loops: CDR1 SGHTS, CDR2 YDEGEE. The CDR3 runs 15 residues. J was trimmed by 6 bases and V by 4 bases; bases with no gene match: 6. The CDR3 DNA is TGTGCCAGCAGCACGGGACAGGGGGTGGGTCAGCCCCAGCATTTT. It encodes CASSTGQGVGQPQHF.

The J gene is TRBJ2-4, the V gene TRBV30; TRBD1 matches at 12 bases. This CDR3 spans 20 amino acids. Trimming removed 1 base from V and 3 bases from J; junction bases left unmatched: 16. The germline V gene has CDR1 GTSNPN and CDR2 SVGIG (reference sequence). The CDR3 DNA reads TGTGCCTGGAGTGGCCGACTTGGGACAGGGGGCGCCGAGGTCAAAAACATTCAGTACTTC. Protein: CAWSGRLGTGGAEVKNIQYF.

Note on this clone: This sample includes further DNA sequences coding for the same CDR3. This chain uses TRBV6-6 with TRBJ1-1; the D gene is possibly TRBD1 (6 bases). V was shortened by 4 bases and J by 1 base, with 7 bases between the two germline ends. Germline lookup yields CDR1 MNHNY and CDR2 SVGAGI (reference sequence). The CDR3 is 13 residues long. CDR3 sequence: CASSSQGNTEAFF. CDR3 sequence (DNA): TGTGCCAGCAGTTCACAGGGGAACACTGAAGCTTTCTTT.

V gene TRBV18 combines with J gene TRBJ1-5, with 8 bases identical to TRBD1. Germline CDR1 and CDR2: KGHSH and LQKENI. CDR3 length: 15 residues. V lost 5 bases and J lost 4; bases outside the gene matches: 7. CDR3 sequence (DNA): TGTGCCAGCTCAGGGGGGACAGGAGAAAATCAGCCCCAGCATTTT. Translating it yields CASSGGTGENQPQHF.

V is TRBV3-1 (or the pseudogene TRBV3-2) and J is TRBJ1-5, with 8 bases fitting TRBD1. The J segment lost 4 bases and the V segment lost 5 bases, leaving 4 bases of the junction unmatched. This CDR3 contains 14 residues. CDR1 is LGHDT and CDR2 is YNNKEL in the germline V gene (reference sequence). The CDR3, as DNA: TGTGCCAGCAGCAACAGGGGGGGTAATCAGCCCCAGCATTTT. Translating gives CASSNRGGNQPQHF.

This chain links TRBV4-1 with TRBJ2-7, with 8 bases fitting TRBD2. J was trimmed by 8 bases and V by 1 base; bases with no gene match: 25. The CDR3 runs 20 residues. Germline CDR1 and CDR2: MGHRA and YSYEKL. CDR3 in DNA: TGCGCCAGCAGCCAAGGTATCCTCGGAGAGCGGGGGTTCGCCTCACTCCAGCAGTACTTC. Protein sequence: CASSQGILGERGFASLQQYF.

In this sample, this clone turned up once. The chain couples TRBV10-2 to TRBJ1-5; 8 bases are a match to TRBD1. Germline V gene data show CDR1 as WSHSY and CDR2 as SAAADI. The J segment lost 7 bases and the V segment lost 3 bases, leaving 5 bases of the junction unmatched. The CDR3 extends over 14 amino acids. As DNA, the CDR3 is TGCGCCAGCAGTGACCGGACAGGGTGGCAGCCCCAGCATTTT. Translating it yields CASSDRTGWQPQHF.

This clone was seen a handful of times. CDR3 DNA sequence: TGTGCCAGCAGTGAAGGCGGGGGGGCCGCAGATACGCAGTATTTT. Translation gives CASSEGGGAADTQYF. This rearrangement joins TRBV6-4 to TRBJ2-3; 9 nucleotides match TRBD2. The germline gives CDR1 MRHNA, CDR2 SNTAGT. The CDR3 runs 15 residues. Trimming at V came to 3 bases and at J to 4 bases, leaving 5 bases not matched to a gene.